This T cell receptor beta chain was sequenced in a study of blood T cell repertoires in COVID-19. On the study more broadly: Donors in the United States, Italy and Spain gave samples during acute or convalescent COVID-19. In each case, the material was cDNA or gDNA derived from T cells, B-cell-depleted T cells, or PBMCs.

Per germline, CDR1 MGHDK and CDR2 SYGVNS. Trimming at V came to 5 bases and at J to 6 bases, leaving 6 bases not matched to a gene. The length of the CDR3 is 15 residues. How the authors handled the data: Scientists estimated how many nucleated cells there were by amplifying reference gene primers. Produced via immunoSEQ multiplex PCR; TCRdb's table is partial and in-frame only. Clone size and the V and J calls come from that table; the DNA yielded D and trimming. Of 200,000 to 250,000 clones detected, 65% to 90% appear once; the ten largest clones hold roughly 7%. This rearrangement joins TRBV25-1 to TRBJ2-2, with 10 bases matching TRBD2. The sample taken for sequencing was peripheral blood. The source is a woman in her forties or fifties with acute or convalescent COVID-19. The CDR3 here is CASSSPGLASGELFF. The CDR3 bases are TGTGCCAGCAGTTCACCGGGACTAGCGTCCGGGGAGCTGTTTTTT. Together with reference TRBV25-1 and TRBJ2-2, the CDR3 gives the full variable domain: EADIYQTPRYLVIGTGKKITLECSQTMGHDKMYWYQQDPGMELHLIHYSYGVNSTEKGDLSSESTVSRIRTEHFPLTLESARPSHTSQYLCASSSPGLASGELFFGEGSRLTVL.